This T cell receptor (beta chain) came from a study of post-analysis software for immune sequencing data. Turning to the study itself: Patients with relapsing-remitting, secondary progressive and progressive-relapsing multiple sclerosis courses were all represented.

As concerns this clonotype: The antigen is not known.

Study results and caveats: Roughly five TRBV segments appeared more often in patients than in controls, and TRBV5-6, TRBV5-1 and TRBV20-1 were among these.

V lost 6 bases to trimming and J lost 5 bases, with 18 bases between them. The germline V gene encodes CDR1 SGHRS and CDR2 YFSETQ. This CDR3 contains 15 residues. TCR beta libraries were prepared from cDNA with unique molecular identifiers. TCRdb processed the PCR reads anew with MiXCR; each CDR3 protein has one entry. The table has about 460,000 distinct CDR3 sequences, around 40% seen once; the top ten hold around 10%. This sequence joins TRBV5-1 and TRBJ2-1; D is uncertain. This clonotype was sampled from a girl aged 5-17 years with multiple sclerosis. Sequencing was done on a sample of blood. Here the CDR3 DNA reads TGCGCCAGCACCCTTCTGTCCGGGCCCAACAATGAGCAGTTCTTC. It is translated as CASTLLSGPNNEQFF.